This TCR beta chain comes out of a study of T cells after yellow fever vaccination. V was shortened by 7 bases and J by 4 bases, with 11 bases between the two germline ends. CDR3 length equals 13 residues. A 5'RACE template-switching step, the method used to make TCR cDNA, added a universal primer site and UMIs. One entry per CDR3 protein, called by TCRdb with MiXCR from the 5' RACE reads. The data contain under 200,000 distinct CDR3 sequences, 6% to 7.5% of them singletons. This clonotype appeared a few times. The sequence was collected from a man aged 18 to 35 who received the YFV17D yellow fever vaccine. V gene TRBV12-3 or TRBV12-4 combines with J gene TRBJ1-3; D remains ambiguous. Sample: CD4+ T cells sorted from PBMCs, taken about 5 days after the first yellow fever vaccination. The CDR3 loop is CASTAPGGNTIYF. CDR3 in DNA: TGTGCCAGCACCGCGCCCGGGGGAAACACCATATATTTT.